Listed below are T cell receptor beta chains from one sample, sequenced in a study of T cell changes during pregnancy in multiple sclerosis. Generated by immunoSEQ multiplex PCR, the TCRdb table keeps only in-frame clones and is missing some. The sample lists 55,000 to 65,000 clones; about 88% were seen once. The sequencing used peripheral blood, collected in the first trimester of pregnancy. The source of these receptors is a female donor in good health, enrolled as a control in a pregnancy study. The CDR3 runs from the conserved cysteine through the conserved F or W. A D gene is named only where the DNA matches it firmly. Some rows have no size entry. The others give once, few or many, or a class for an expanded clone.

clone_size d_call j_call v_call cdr3_aa cdr3_nt
. . TRBJ1-5 TRBV19 CASQAWNSNQPQHF TGTGCCAGCCAGGCGTGGAATAGCAATCAGCCCCAGCATTTT
. . TRBJ2-3 TRBV12-5 CASVLPGVPDTQYF TGTGCTAGTGTTCTTCCAGGGGTTCCAGATACGCAGTATTTT
few . TRBJ2-2 TRBV28 CASSSPNQAGELFF TGTGCCAGCAGTTCCCCCAATCAGGCCGGGGAGCTGTTTTTT
. TRBD2 TRBJ2-3 TRBV18 CASSPPGLAGGTDTQYF TGTGCCAGCTCACCACCGGGACTAGCGGGGGGGACAGATACGCAGTATTTT
. TRBD1 TRBJ1-2 TRBV2 CASIPGEGAMGGYTF TGTGCCAGTATTCCAGGAGAGGGGGCGATGGGTGGCTACACCTTC
. . TRBJ2-1 TRBV11-1 CASSLARERGNEQFF TGTGCCAGCAGCTTAGCGCGGGAGAGGGGGAATGAGCAGTTCTTC
. . TRBJ1-1 TRBV6-5 CASRPDSLNTEAFF TGTGCCAGCAGGCCGGACAGCCTGAACACTGAAGCTTTCTTT
. . TRBJ1-3 TRBV21-1 CASSKSPDRGEPRSAIYF TGTGCCAGCAGCAAATCCCCGGACAGGGGGGAACCTCGGAGTGCCATATATTTT
once . TRBJ1-4 TRBV7-6 CASSLGGSGKLFF TGTGCCAGCAGCTTGGGTGGGAGCGGAAAACTGTTTTTT
. . TRBJ1-1 TRBV11-1 CASSPRLSGTTEAFF TGTGCCAGCAGCCCACGGTTGTCGGGAACCACTGAAGCTTTCTTT
. . TRBJ1-5 TRBV5-5 CASSYEGGDQPQHF TGTGCCAGCAGCTACGAAGGAGGCGATCAGCCCCAGCATTTT
. TRBD1 TRBJ2-2 TRBV7-3 CASSLHSAGTGATGELFF TGTGCCAGCAGCTTACATTCGGCGGGGACAGGGGCCACCGGGGAGCTGTTTTTT
. . TRBJ1-2 TRBV4-1 CASSQGAGINYGYTF TGCGCCAGCAGCCAAGGGGCAGGGATAAACTATGGCTACACCTTC
. TRBD1 TRBJ1-5 TRBV9 CASSVEGQGTQPQHF TGTGCCAGCAGCGTAGAGGGACAGGGAACTCAGCCCCAGCATTTT
. TRBD1 TRBJ2-1 TRBV18 CASSSEGQSHLREFF TGTGCCAGCTCATCCGAGGGACAGAGCCATCTACGAGAGTTCTTC
. . TRBJ2-3 TRBV28 CASKGALTDTQYF TGTGCCAGCAAAGGGGCGTTAACAGATACGCAGTATTTT
. . TRBJ2-7 TRBV7-9 CASSPGYEQYF TGTGCCAGCAGCCCCGGGTACGAGCAGTACTTC
once TRBD1 TRBJ2-1 TRBV7-9 CASSPKTGVIEQFF TGTGCCAGCAGCCCTAAAACAGGGGTGATTGAGCAGTTCTTC
. . TRBJ1-2 TRBV19 CATYPCGGDYGYTF .
. TRBD1 TRBJ1-5 TRBV29-1 CSVGTGLNQPQHF TGCAGCGTGGGGACAGGACTGAATCAGCCCCAGCATTTT
. TRBD1 TRBJ2-3 TRBV4-1 CASSQDPGQLTDTQYF TGCGCCAGCAGCCAAGATCCGGGACAGTTGACAGATACGCAGTATTTT
. . TRBJ2-1 TRBV9 CASSPWTAINEQFF TGTGCCAGCAGCCCGTGGACTGCCATCAATGAGCAGTTCTTC
few . TRBJ2-1 TRBV5-4 CASSGLTAYNEQFF TGTGCCAGCAGCGGACTTACGGCGTACAATGAGCAGTTCTTC
. TRBD1 TRBJ2-6 TRBV29-1 CSVRDSPPLSGANVLTF TGCAGCGTTCGGGACAGCCCACCCCTCTCTGGGGCCAACGTCCTGACTTTC
. . TRBJ1-2 TRBV28 CASSLTDREYTF TGTGCCAGCAGTTTAACCGACAGAGAGTACACCTTC
. . TRBJ2-1 TRBV7-2 CASSLASGDYNEQFF TGTGCCAGCAGCTTAGCCAGCGGAGATTACAATGAGCAGTTCTTC
. . TRBJ1-1 TRBV2 CATGQRNTEAFF TGTGCCACCGGACAGCGGAACACTGAAGCTTTCTTT
. . TRBJ2-3 TRBV7-9 CASSLAGGPGDTQYF TGTGCCAGCAGCTTAGCGGGGGGGCCTGGAGATACGCAGTATTTT
. TRBD1 TRBJ1-5 TRBV7-2 CASSLVGTQGQPQHF TGTGCCAGCAGCTTAGTTGGGACACAGGGGCAGCCCCAGCATTTT
. TRBD2 TRBJ2-7 TRBV9 CASSAGTIYEQYF TGTGCCAGCAGCGCCGGGACTATCTACGAGCAGTACTTC
. . TRBJ2-2 TRBV7-8 CASSGTGPTGELFF TGTGCCAGCAGCGGTACAGGTCCCACCGGGGAGCTGTTTTTT
. . TRBJ2-3 TRBV5-6 CASSFEVGVRDTQYF TGTGCCAGCAGCTTCGAGGTGGGAGTGAGAGATACGCAGTATTTT
. TRBD1 TRBJ2-3 TRBV12-5 CASGLVLGQSLDGEDTQYF TGTGCTAGTGGTTTGGTACTGGGACAGTCTTTAGACGGAGAAGATACGCAGTATTTT
. . TRBJ1-1 TRBV7-9 CASSPRRGRGNTEAFF TGTGCCAGCAGTCCCCGCCGTGGCAGGGGTAACACTGAAGCTTTCTTT
. . TRBJ1-2 TRBV6-1 CASSGWQGYGYTF TGTGCCAGCAGTGGCTGGCAGGGGTATGGCTACACCTTC
. TRBD1 TRBJ1-2 TRBV5-4 CASSPGTEYGYTF TGTGCCAGCAGCCCCGGGACAGAATATGGCTACACCTTC
. TRBD2 TRBJ2-2 TRBV9 CASSPDASGRTGELFF TGTGCCAGCAGCCCCGACGCTAGCGGGAGGACCGGGGAGCTGTTTTTT
few . TRBJ2-2 TRBV10-3 CAISEGRRENTGELFF TGTGCCATCAGTGAAGGGAGACGGGAGAACACCGGGGAGCTGTTTTTT
. TRBD1 TRBJ2-1 TRBV7-2 CASSFRDRGGYEQFF TGTGCCAGCAGCTTCCGGGACAGGGGGGGTTATGAGCAGTTCTTC
. TRBD1 TRBJ1-4 TRBV7-9 CASRTGAYEEKLFF TGTGCCAGCAGAACAGGGGCTTACGAGGAAAAACTGTTTTTT
. TRBD1 TRBJ2-5 TRBV9 CASSRKAYRGEETQYF TGTGCCAGCAGCAGGAAGGCATACAGGGGAGAAGAGACCCAGTACTTC
. . TRBJ2-7 TRBV25-1 CASAGGALAEQYF TGTGCCAGCGCCGGAGGGGCCTTAGCCGAGCAGTACTTC
. TRBD2 TRBJ2-3 TRBV15 CATSRDPSGRADGDTQYF TGTGCCACCAGCAGAGACCCTAGCGGGAGGGCGGATGGAGATACGCAGTATTTT
once . TRBJ1-4 TRBV4-3 CASSQGGADEKLFF TGCGCCAGCAGCCAGGGGGGGGCAGATGAAAAACTGTTTTTT
few . TRBJ1-3 TRBV6-5 CASSLGLFSGNTIYF TGTGCCAGCAGCCTGGGGCTTTTCTCTGGAAACACCATATATTTT